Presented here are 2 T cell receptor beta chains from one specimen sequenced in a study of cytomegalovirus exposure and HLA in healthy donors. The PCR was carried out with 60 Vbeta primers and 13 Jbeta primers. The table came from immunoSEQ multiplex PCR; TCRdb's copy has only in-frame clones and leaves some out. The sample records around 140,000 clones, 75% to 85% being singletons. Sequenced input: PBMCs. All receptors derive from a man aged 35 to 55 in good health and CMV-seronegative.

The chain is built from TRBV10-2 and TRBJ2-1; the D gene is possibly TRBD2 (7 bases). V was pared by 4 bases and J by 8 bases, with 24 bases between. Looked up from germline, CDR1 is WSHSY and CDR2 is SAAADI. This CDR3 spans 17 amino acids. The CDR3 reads CASSGMVGGGLSYEQFF. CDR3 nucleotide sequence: TGCGCCAGCAGTGGCATGGTGGGGGGGGGCCTTTCGTATGAGCAGTTCTTC.

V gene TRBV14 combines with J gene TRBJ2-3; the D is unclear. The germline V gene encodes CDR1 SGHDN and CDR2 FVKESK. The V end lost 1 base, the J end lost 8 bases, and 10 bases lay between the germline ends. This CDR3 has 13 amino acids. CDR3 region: CASSQGASTTQYF. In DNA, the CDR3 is TGTGCCAGCAGCCAAGGAGCGTCTACTACGCAGTATTTT.